The subject of this entry is one TCR beta chain. Its specificity is unknown. Sequence at one end of the junction differs from germline and may be a read error. There were TCR beta CDR3 regions amplified from RNA transcripts. First-round RT-PCR of the TCR CDR3 relied on the HTBI primer set. TCRdb itself ran the multiplex PCR reads through MiXCR, one entry per CDR3 protein. The table has about 400,000 distinct CDR3 sequences, roughly 13% seen once. The source of the sample is a study of T cells in Graves' hyperthyroidism and ophthalmopathy. Study summary: Peripheral blood specimens were obtained at initial diagnosis, prior to any treatment. Study-wide points: Among thyroid clonotypes expanded above 0.001, most also appeared in blood.

CDR1 is MGHRA and CDR2 is YSYEKL in the germline V gene. The CDR3 consists of 15 residues. Clinicians diagnosed patients from clinical symptoms, serum thyroxine and TRAb, thyroid ultrasound and orbital computed tomography. Fresh 10 ml peripheral blood yielded PBMCs. The chain links TRBV4-1 to TRBJ1-5; D remains unclear. The material sequenced was blood. This TCR came from a woman between 18 and 29 years old with Graves' hyperthyroidism. The CDR3 coding sequence is TGCGCCAGCAGCCAAGAAAAGATAAGCAATCAGCCCCGGCATTTT. It specifies CASSQEKISNQPRHF.